The 19 T cell receptor beta chains given below trace back to one sample, sequenced in a study of T cell responses to AZD1222 COVID-19 vaccine. The method was immunoSEQ multiplex PCR; TCRdb's version includes in-frame clones alone and lacks a portion of them. The sample records about 120,000 clones, 90% being singletons. This specimen was peripheral blood, taken on day 0 of AZD1222 vaccination. Receptors were obtained from an adult in good health.

The V gene is TRBV4-2, the J gene TRBJ2-7; 9 positions match TRBD1. V gave up 0 bases and J gave up 2 bases; unmatched junction bases: 5. Looked up from germline, CDR1 is LGHNA and CDR2 is YNFKEQ. This CDR3 contains 16 residues. The CDR3 reads CASSQERDRVTYEQYF. The CDR3 coding sequence is TGTGCCAGCAGCCAAGAAAGGGACAGGGTAACCTACGAGCAGTACTTC.

The chain uses TRBV7-2 and TRBJ1-3, with TRBD1 matching 9 bases. Germline V gene sequence: CDR1 SGHTA, CDR2 FQGNSA. The CDR3 is 17 residues long. J lost 2 bases, V lost 0 bases, and 5 bases had no gene match. CDR3 sequence: CASSLAGGTGTGNTIYF. CDR3 DNA sequence: TGTGCCAGCAGCTTAGCTGGCGGGACAGGGACTGGAAACACCATATATTTT. The full variable domain, completed using reference TRBV7-2 and TRBJ1-3, is GAGVSQSPSNKVTEKGKDVELRCDPISGHTALYWYRQSLGQGLEFLIYFQGNSAPDKSGLPSDRFSAERTGGSVSTLTIQRTQQEDSAVYLCASSLAGGTGTGNTIYFGEGSWLTVV.

This chain connects TRBV3-1 (or the pseudogene TRBV3-2) to TRBJ1-4; D uncertain. Germline V gene data show CDR1 as LGHDT and CDR2 as YNNKEL (reference sequence). The CDR3 length is 12 residues. V lost 4 bases, J lost 12 bases, and 12 bases lay in between. CDR3 DNA sequence: TGTGCCAGCAGCCCCCGGGGTGGAGAACTGTTTTTT. This sequence encodes CASSPRGGELFF.

The chain has TRBV27 and TRBJ1-5; 7 nucleotides align to TRBD1. The junction had 7 bases not matched to a gene; V was cut back by 7 bases and J by 4 bases. CDR3 size: 14 residues. Germline V gives CDR1 MNHEY, CDR2 SMNVEV (reference sequence). CDR3 residues: CASKRDSLNQPQHF. DNA of the CDR3: TGTGCCAGCAAAAGGGACAGTCTAAATCAGCCCCAGCATTTT.

CDR3 DNA sequence: TGTGCCAGCAGCTTCGGGCAGGGAGGCCAGCCCCAGCATTTT. Amino acids: CASSFGQGGQPQHF. The chain links TRBV5-5 to TRBJ1-5, with a tentative D call TRBD1 (5 bases). V lost 2 bases to trimming and J lost 7 bases, with 13 bases between them. The germline V gene encodes CDR1 SGHKS and CDR2 YYEKEE (reference sequence). This CDR3 has 14 residues. The variable domain in full, with the rest retrieved from reference TRBV5-5 and TRBJ1-5, is DAGVTQSPTHLIKTRGQQVTLRCSPISGHKSVSWYQQVLGQGPQFIFQYYEKEERGRGNFPDRFSARQFPNYSSELNVNALLLGDSALYLCASSFGQGGQPQHFGDGTRLSIL.

V gene TRBV11-3 combines with J gene TRBJ2-1; weak D call: TRBD2 (6 bases). Trimming removed 5 bases from V and 1 base from J, with 15 bases in between. Per germline, CDR1 SGHNT and CDR2 YENEEA. This CDR3 contains 16 residues. The chain's CDR3 is CASSRSAGRSYNEQFF. In DNA, the CDR3 is TGTGCCAGCAGCCGGAGTGCGGGGAGGTCCTACAATGAGCAGTTCTTC. Variable domain in full (rest from reference TRBV11-3 and TRBJ2-1): EAGVVQSPRYKIIEKKQPVAFWCNPISGHNTLYWYLQNLGQGPELLIRYENEEAVDDSQLPKDRFSAERLKGVDSTLKIQPAELGDSAVYLCASSRSAGRSYNEQFFGPGTRLTVL.

This sequence joins TRBV7-9 and TRBJ1-1, with D perhaps matching TRBD1 (5 bases). V gave up 5 bases and J gave up 3 bases, with 16 bases separating them. This CDR3 has 15 residues. Germline-derived CDR1 and CDR2 are SEHNR and FQNEAQ (reference sequence). The CDR3 DNA sequence: TGTGCCAGCAGCAAACCAGCAGGGAGGGACACTGAAGCTTTCTTT. Amino acids: CASSKPAGRDTEAFF.

V is TRBV5-1 and J is TRBJ2-7, with a possible D match to TRBD2 (6 bases). This CDR3 has 15 amino acids. CDR1 and CDR2 from the germline V gene are SGHRS and YFSETQ. The ends were cut back, 6 bases at V and 1 base at J, with 17 bases in the middle. The CDR3 nucleotides read TGCGCCAGCACCCTCAGGCTCGGAGGGTCCTACGAGCAGTACTTC. Its translation is CASTLRLGGSYEQYF.

The J gene is TRBJ1-2, the V gene TRBV19; weak D call: TRBD1 (5 bases). Germline-derived CDR1 and CDR2 are LNHDA and SQIVND (reference sequence). With 5 bases removed from V and 3 bases from J, the gap between germline ends came to 19 bases. This CDR3 contains 16 residues. The chain's CDR3 is CASSVLPGTRDYGYTF. As DNA, the CDR3 is TGTGCCAGTAGTGTCCTCCCGGGGACCCGTGACTATGGCTACACCTTC.

The chain employs TRBV6-5 and TRBJ2-3; D remains unclear. Per the germline V gene, CDR1 is MNHEY and CDR2 is SVGAGI. The CDR3 extends over 12 amino acids. Trimming stripped 5 bases from V and 2 bases from J, with 5 bases between. Here the CDR3 DNA reads TGTGCCAGCAGTCTATACACAGATACGCAGTATTTT. Its translation: CASSLYTDTQYF.

V and J are TRBV12-3 or TRBV12-4 and TRBJ1-1; TRBD1 is a possible D gene (6 bases). With 10 bases removed from V and 6 bases from J, the gap between germline ends came to 18 bases. There are 13 residues in the CDR3. This CDR3 reads CATRGQIIPEAFF. Here the CDR3 DNA reads TGTGCCACCCGCGGACAGATAATACCTGAAGCTTTCTTT.

V usage is TRBV5-4 and J usage is TRBJ2-2, with 8 positions matching TRBD1. Germline CDR1 reads SGHNT; CDR2 reads YYREEE (reference sequence). The CDR3 has 16 residues. V gave up 6 bases and J gave up 0 bases; unmatched junction bases: 7. The CDR3 DNA sequence: TGTGCCAGCACTTCTACAGGGGGAACGAACACCGGGGAGCTGTTTTTT. Translating it yields CASTSTGGTNTGELFF. Supplemented by reference TRBV5-4 and TRBJ2-2, the full variable domain reads ETGVTQSPTHLIKTRGQQVTLRCSSQSGHNTVSWYQQALGQGPQFIFQYYREEENGRGNFPPRFSGLQFPNYSSELNVNALELDDSALYLCASTSTGGTNTGELFFGEGSRLTVL.

J is TRBJ2-7 and V is TRBV10-1; D uncertain. Looked up from germline, CDR1 is WNHNN and CDR2 is SYGVQD (reference sequence). V was pared by 6 bases and J by 3 bases, with 18 bases between. The CDR3 runs 15 residues. The CDR3 protein is CASRSPARKHYEQYF. The CDR3 bases are TGCGCCAGCAGATCCCCCGCGCGGAAACACTACGAGCAGTACTTC.

This chain connects TRBV2 to TRBJ1-2; D possibly corresponds to TRBD1 (5 bases). Germline V gene lookup returns CDR1 SNHLY and CDR2 FYNNEI. CDR3 length: 14 amino acids. V was shortened by 7 bases and J by 5 bases, with 17 bases between the two germline ends. In DNA form, the CDR3 reads TGTGCCAGCACGGGGCAGCGACTCTCGTATGGCTACACCTTC. Translating gives CASTGQRLSYGYTF.

The rearrangement uses TRBV4-3 and TRBJ2-2; D remains ambiguous. Germline assignment: CDR1 LGHNA and CDR2 YSLEER. The V gene lost 4 bases and the J gene lost 5 bases, with 8 bases spanning the gap. The CDR3 length is 13 residues. The CDR3 here is CASSRVETGELFF. In DNA form, the CDR3 reads TGCGCCAGCAGCCGAGTCGAGACCGGGGAGCTGTTTTTT.

This rearrangement joins TRBV27 to TRBJ1-1, with 9 positions matching TRBD1. V shed 3 bases and J 0 bases; nucleotides not matched to a gene: 2. This CDR3 is built from 15 residues. In germline, CDR1 is MNHEY, CDR2 SMNVEV (reference sequence). As DNA, the CDR3 is TGTGCCAGCAGTTTCGGGACAGGGTTGAACACTGAAGCTTTCTTT. Encoded protein: CASSFGTGLNTEAFF.

V and J are TRBV5-5 and TRBJ2-7, with 7 positions matching TRBD1. Germline lookup yields CDR1 SGHKS and CDR2 YYEKEE (reference sequence). Trimming cost V 2 bases and J 5 bases; bases outside gene matches: 7. The CDR3 extends over 14 amino acids. CDR3 nucleotides: TGTGCCAGCAGCTTTGGGCAGGGGGACAACGAGCAGTACTTC. The encoded protein is CASSFGQGDNEQYF.

The rearrangement uses TRBV6-5 and TRBJ1-3, with D uncertain. In germline, CDR1 is MNHEY, CDR2 SVGAGI. With 2 bases removed from V and 4 bases from J, the gap between germline ends came to 3 bases. This CDR3 comprises 12 residues. Here the CDR3 DNA reads TGTGCCAGCAGTTACGGGGGAAACACCATATATTTT. As protein: CASSYGGNTIYF.

V and J are TRBV19 and TRBJ2-3; 11 bases agree with TRBD2. J gave up 6 bases and V 4 bases, and 9 bases lay outside the gene matches. The CDR3 loop spans 16 amino acids. Germline CDR1 LNHDA, CDR2 SQIVND (reference sequence). The CDR3 nucleotides are TGTGCCAGTAGTAGGGGTAGCGGGGGGGCCAGGGATACGCAGTATTTT. It translates to CASSRGSGGARDTQYF.